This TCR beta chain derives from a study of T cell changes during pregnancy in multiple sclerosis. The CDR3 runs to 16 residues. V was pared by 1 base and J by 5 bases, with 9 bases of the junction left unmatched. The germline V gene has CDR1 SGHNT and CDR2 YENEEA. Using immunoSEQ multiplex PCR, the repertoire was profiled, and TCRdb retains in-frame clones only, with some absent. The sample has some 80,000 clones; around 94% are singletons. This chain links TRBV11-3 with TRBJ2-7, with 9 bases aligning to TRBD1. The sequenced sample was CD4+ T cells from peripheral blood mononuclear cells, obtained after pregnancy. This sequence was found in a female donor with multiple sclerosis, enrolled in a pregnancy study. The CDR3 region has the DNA TGTGCCAGCAGCTTAGGCGGGACAGGGTTCAGAAACGAGCAGTACTTC. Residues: CASSLGGTGFRNEQYF.